The 32 T cell receptor beta chains listed next were all sequenced from one sample in a study of read filtering for tumor transcriptome and immune sequencing. This library used 300 to 450 ng RNA and molecular barcoded adaptors spanning alpha/delta and beta/gamma chains. TCRdb passed the reads through MiXCR, listing each CDR3 protein once. The sample carries 130,000 or so distinct CDR3 sequences, around 14% recorded once. The sequenced sample consisted of a population of CD138-negative cells sorted from bone marrow. These receptors were obtained from a donor at least 40 years old with multiple myeloma.

This clonotype was counted many times. The chain recombines TRBV3-1 with TRBJ2-7, with 9 bases aligning to TRBD2. This CDR3 comprises 14 residues. After removal of 1 base from V and 4 bases from J, the junction contained 2 bases not matched to a gene. Germline V gene data show CDR1 as LGHDT and CDR2 as YNNKEL (reference sequence). CDR3 sequence reads: CASSQGLAEYEQYF. The CDR3 DNA is TGTGCCAGCAGCCAAGGACTAGCGGAGTACGAGCAGTACTTC.

Details on this clonotype: A read error may explain this, as a much larger clone is one base away. This sequence joins TRBV19 and TRBJ2-7; no clear D. This CDR3 region has 11 residues. Germline V gene lookup returns CDR1 LNHDA and CDR2 SQIVND (reference sequence). The CDR3 spells CASSNSYERYF. In DNA, the CDR3 is TGTGCCAGTAGTAACTCCTACGAGCGGTACTTC. Full variable domain (remainder filled in from reference TRBV19 and TRBJ2-7): DGGITQSPKYLFRKEGQNVTLSCEQNLNHDAMYWYRQDPGQGLRLIYYSQIVNDFQKGDIAEGYSVSREKKESFPLTVTSAQKNPTAFYLCASSNSYERYFGPGTRLTVT.

This clonotype was picked up a small number of times. Given a much more abundant clone one base away, this may be a read error. J is TRBJ2-1 and V is TRBV7-8; perhaps TRBD2 as D (5 bases). The CDR3 has 13 amino acids. Germline CDR1 and CDR2: SGHVS and FQNEAQ. The CDR3 nucleotides read TGTGCCAGCAGCTTACGAGAGGGCAATGAGCAGCTCTTC. It specifies CASSLREGNEQLF.

This clonotype was observed many times. This sequence joins TRBV7-7 and TRBJ2-1; 7 nucleotides agree with TRBD2. Per the germline V gene, CDR1 is SSHAT and CDR2 is FNYEAQ (reference sequence). The length of the CDR3 is 13 residues. Trimming took 5 bases from V and 6 from J; bases not matched to a gene: 4. This chain's CDR3 is CASSSGTRNEQFF. CDR3 nucleotide sequence: TGTGCCAGCAGCAGCGGGACTCGCAATGAGCAGTTCTTC.

This clonotype has ten or more counts. The V gene is TRBV6-5, the J gene TRBJ1-2; the D is unclear. Germline V gives CDR1 MNHEY, CDR2 SVGAGI. This CDR3 is 14 amino acids long. V lost 0 bases, J lost 4 bases, and 9 bases lay in between. The DNA of the CDR3 is TGTGCCAGCAGTTACTCGGACGGAGGCTATGGCTACACCTTC. Its protein product is CASSYSDGGYGYTF.

This clonotype was counted ten times or more. V and J are TRBV19 and TRBJ1-5, with 7 bases lining up with TRBD1. CDR3 size: 15 residues. CDR1 and CDR2 from the germline V gene are LNHDA and SQIVND (reference sequence). J was trimmed by 7 bases and V by 5 bases; bases with no gene match: 11. CDR3 region: CASSFHRGGGQPQHF. Here the CDR3 DNA reads TGTGCCAGTAGTTTCCACAGGGGCGGAGGGCAGCCCCAGCATTTT.

The chain combines TRBV12-3 or TRBV12-4 with TRBJ2-2; TRBD1 aligns across 7 bases. This CDR3 has 16 amino acids. The trim removed 4 bases at V and 4 bases at J, leaving 9 bases unmatched. This CDR3 is CASSSRRQGVTGELFF. CDR3 sequence (DNA): TGTGCCAGCAGTTCCCGCAGACAGGGAGTCACCGGGGAGCTGTTTTTT.

This clonotype showed up many times. J is TRBJ2-7 and V is TRBV19, with 10 bases that match TRBD1. V trimming: 6 bases; J trimming: 1 base; junction bases outside the gene matches: 9. CDR1 is LNHDA and CDR2 is SQIVND in the germline V gene (reference sequence). There are 16 residues in the CDR3. The CDR3 reads CASRYRDRGTSYEQYF. CDR3 DNA: TGTGCCAGTAGGTACCGGGACAGGGGAACATCCTACGAGCAGTACTTC. Combining the CDR3 with reference TRBV19 and TRBJ2-7 gives the whole variable domain DGGITQSPKYLFRKEGQNVTLSCEQNLNHDAMYWYRQDPGQGLRLIYYSQIVNDFQKGDIAEGYSVSREKKESFPLTVTSAQKNPTAFYLCASRYRDRGTSYEQYFGPGTRLTVT.

The sample holds many counts of this clonotype. V usage is TRBV6-5 and J usage is TRBJ2-3; 8 bases match TRBD1. The CDR3 contains 16 residues. J gave up 6 bases and V 6 bases, and 14 bases lay outside the gene matches. Looked up from germline, CDR1 is MNHEY and CDR2 is SVGAGI. The CDR3 protein is CASSRPGQGGRDTQYF. The CDR3 nucleotides are TGTGCCAGCAGCCGCCCTGGACAGGGTGGACGGGATACGCAGTATTTT.

The rearrangement uses TRBV19 and TRBJ2-7, with TRBD2 identical over 9 bases. V lost 3 bases and J lost 7; bases outside the gene matches: 13. CDR3 length: 16 amino acids. The germline CDR1 and CDR2 sequences are LNHDA and SQIVND (reference sequence). The DNA of the CDR3 is TGTGCCAGTAGTATTGGCCCTTTTAGCGGGAGCGGGGAGCAGTACTTC. It translates to CASSIGPFSGSGEQYF.

This clonotype was seen ten or more times. The chain joins TRBV4-1 to TRBJ2-1, with TRBD2 matching 14 bases. The junction had 11 bases not matched to a gene; V was cut back by 2 bases and J by 8 bases. Germline CDR1 reads MGHRA; CDR2 reads YSYEKL. This CDR3 spans 18 amino acids. The CDR3 DNA follows: TGCGCCAGCAGCCAATTACCGCCTGGGACTAGCGGGAGAGATGAGCAGTTCTTC. The encoded protein is CASSQLPPGTSGRDEQFF.

This clonotype was counted at least ten times. The V gene is TRBV12-3 or TRBV12-4, the J gene TRBJ1-1, with a possible D match to TRBD1 (5 bases). V dropped 2 bases and J dropped 1 base, with 11 bases sitting between them. CDR3 length: 15 amino acids. This chain's CDR3 is CASSLMKTANTEAFF. Here the CDR3 DNA reads TGTGCCAGCAGTTTAATGAAGACAGCGAACACTGAAGCTTTCTTT.

A note on this clonotype: Its ends do not fully match the called genes, so a read error is possible. V and J are TRBV7-9 and TRBJ2-1, with D possibly matching TRBD1 (6 bases). The germline CDR1 and CDR2 sequences are SEHNR and FQNEAQ (reference sequence). CDR3 length: 13 amino acids. The CDR3, as DNA: TGTGCCAGCAGCTTAGGGGACAACAATGTGCAGTTCTTC. Protein sequence: CASSLGDNNVQFF.

This clonotype has at least ten counts. At one end the junction does not follow the germline gene, possibly because of a read error. The chain uses TRBV4-2 and TRBJ1-2; a weak D match, TRBD1 (5 bases). This CDR3 is built from 9 residues. The germline V gene encodes CDR1 LGHNA and CDR2 YNFKEQ. The CDR3 sequence: CASSHPRQF. In nucleotides, the CDR3 is TGTGCCAGCAGCCACCCTCGACAGTTC.

The sample holds many counts of this clonotype. The J gene is TRBJ2-2, the V gene TRBV5-1; D is possibly TRBD1 (5 bases). V was shortened by 4 bases and J by 1 base, with 11 bases between the two germline ends. Per the germline V gene, CDR1 is SGHRS and CDR2 is YFSETQ. The CDR3 runs 15 residues. CDR3 protein: CASSPTEMNTGELFF. In nucleotides, the CDR3 is TGCGCCAGCAGCCCGACAGAGATGAACACCGGGGAGCTGTTTTTT.

This clonotype was counted ten times or more. DNA for the CDR3: TGCAGTGCTTCGCGGGGCACAGATACGCAGTATTTT. Its protein product is CSASRGTDTQYF. This chain connects TRBV20-1 to TRBJ2-3; a weak D match, TRBD2 (5 bases). The CDR3 covers 12 residues. V was cut by 5 bases and J by 1 base, with 7 bases left in between. The V gene's germline CDR1 is DFQATT and CDR2 SNEGSKA (reference sequence).

There are many counts of this clonotype. The gene calls are TRBV3-1 and TRBJ2-1, with 7 positions matching TRBD2. With 0 bases clipped from V and 4 bases from J, the junction kept 9 bases outside the gene matches. Germline CDR1 and CDR2: LGHDT and YNNKEL (reference sequence). The CDR3 covers 17 residues. The CDR3 DNA reads as TGTGCCAGCAGCCAAGATGGGGCGGGAGCCCCGTACAATGAGCAGTTCTTC. This encodes CASSQDGAGAPYNEQFF.

This clonotype showed up many times. The rearrangement uses TRBV20-1 and TRBJ1-1, with D maybe TRBD1 (6 bases). Germline values: CDR1 DFQATT, CDR2 SNEGSKA (reference sequence). CDR3 size: 15 residues. Trimming took 3 bases from V and 3 from J, leaving 17 bases between them. CDR3 amino acids: CSASDEEGGDTEAFF. CDR3 in DNA: TGCAGTGCTAGCGACGAGGAGGGGGGCGACACTGAAGCTTTCTTT.

Remarks on this clonotype: A read error may be the cause here, since a much bigger clone is one base away. The rearrangement joins TRBV7-2 to TRBJ2-5; no firm D call. There are 14 residues in the CDR3. CDR1 is SGHTA, CDR2 FQGNSA, per germline. CDR3 sequence: CASSLGSGPETQHF. The DNA of the CDR3 is TGTGCCAGCAGCTTAGGCTCCGGGCCGGAGACCCAGCACTTC. The variable domain in full, with the rest retrieved from reference TRBV7-2 and TRBJ2-5, is GAGVSQSPSNKVTEKGKDVELRCDPISGHTALYWYRQSLGQGLEFLIYFQGNSAPDKSGLPSDRFSAERTGGSVSTLTIQRTQQEDSAVYLCASSLGSGPETQHFGPGTRLLVL.

This clonotype was observed many times. V gene TRBV24-1 combines with J gene TRBJ2-1, with 8 bases aligning to TRBD2. Germline CDR1 KGHDR, CDR2 SFDVKD. Trimming cost V 7 bases and J 8 bases; bases outside gene matches: 12. The CDR3 extends over 15 amino acids. This CDR3 reads CATRNSGSTNDEQFF. The DNA for the CDR3 is TGTGCCACCAGGAACAGCGGGAGTACCAATGATGAGCAGTTCTTC.

Ten or more counts support this clonotype. The chain has TRBV20-1 and TRBJ1-1, with D perhaps matching TRBD1 (6 bases). This CDR3 comprises 12 residues. Trimming cost V 6 bases and J 1 base, with 9 bases left between them. Germline lookup yields CDR1 DFQATT and CDR2 SNEGSKA (reference sequence). As DNA, the CDR3 is TGCAGTGCCGTGACAGGGAACACTGAAGCTTTCTTT. Its protein is CSAVTGNTEAFF.

This clonotype was detected many times. The chain recombines TRBV19 with TRBJ2-1; D gene unclear. The germline V and J ends were trimmed by 5 bases and 0 bases, with 17 bases remaining between them. Germline lookup yields CDR1 LNHDA and CDR2 SQIVND (reference sequence). The CDR3 length is 17 residues. CDR3 sequence reads: CASSHRPQESSYNEQFF. The CDR3, as DNA: TGTGCCAGTAGTCACCGCCCCCAGGAGAGCTCCTACAATGAGCAGTTCTTC.

This clonotype has at least ten counts. The chain combines TRBV6-5 with TRBJ2-1, with 9 bases lining up with TRBD2. Germline V lookup: CDR1 MNHEY, CDR2 SVGAGI. Trimming cost V 6 bases and J 6 bases; bases outside gene matches: 9. The CDR3 consists of 15 residues. In DNA, the CDR3 is TGTGCCAGCAGCCGTCCTGGCGGGAGGGCCAATGAGCAGTTCTTC. It encodes CASSRPGGRANEQFF.

This clonotype was detected ten times or more. The rearrangement uses TRBV13 and TRBJ2-7, with 7 bases aligning to TRBD2. The germline CDR1 and CDR2 sequences are PRHDT and FYEKMQ (reference sequence). The CDR3 covers 14 residues. Trimming cost V 5 bases and J 0 bases; bases outside gene matches: 4. CDR3 sequence (DNA): TGTGCCAGCAGCCCCCGGGACTACTCCTACGAGCAGTACTTC. It translates to CASSPRDYSYEQYF.

The sample holds many counts of this clonotype. The chain recombines TRBV5-1 with TRBJ2-3; a possible D gene is TRBD1 (5 bases). Deletions cut 4 bases from V and 4 bases from J, with 19 bases between. This CDR3 region has 16 residues. CDR1 is SGHRS and CDR2 is YFSETQ in the germline V gene. The CDR3 coding sequence is TGCGCCAGCAGCAAGCCGTCAGGGATTGGGGCAGATACGCAGTATTTT. Its translation: CASSKPSGIGADTQYF.

This clonotype occurred a few times. The chain links TRBV4-3 to TRBJ2-1; no clear D gene. Trimming stripped 0 bases from V and 11 bases from J, with 20 bases between. CDR1 is LGHNA and CDR2 is YSLEER in the germline V gene. This CDR3 is 16 amino acids long. The CDR3 bases are TGCGCCAGCAGCCAAGATTCTAGAGCGATGGCTACCCAGCAGTTCTTC. Translating it yields CASSQDSRAMATQQFF.

This clonotype was found many times. The chain employs TRBV29-1 and TRBJ2-1; D is unresolved. The CDR3 spans 15 residues. V gave up 0 bases and J gave up 7 bases, with 16 bases separating them. Germline CDR1 is SQVTM and CDR2 is ANQGSEA. The CDR3, as DNA: TGCAGCGTTGAAGATCGAATCGGCCTTATAAATGAGCAGTTCTTC. The encoded protein is CSVEDRIGLINEQFF.

This clonotype showed up many times. The chain couples TRBV7-8 to TRBJ2-1, with TRBD1 identical over 8 bases. Germline CDR1 SGHVS, CDR2 FQNEAQ. The trim removed 1 base at V and 4 bases at J, leaving 6 bases unmatched. This CDR3 is 16 amino acids long. For the CDR3, the DNA is TGTGCCAGCAGCTTAGATGGGACAGGCCAGTACAATGAGCAGTTCTTC. Translated: CASSLDGTGQYNEQFF.

This clonotype has a handful of counts. V gene TRBV19 combines with J gene TRBJ2-4; 11 bases are shared with TRBD1. With 6 bases clipped from V and 8 bases from J, the junction kept 9 bases outside the gene matches. This CDR3 spans 15 amino acids. Germline V lookup: CDR1 LNHDA, CDR2 SQIVND (reference sequence). The CDR3 loop reads CASSRTGGGLHIQYF. The CDR3, as DNA: TGTGCCAGTAGCCGGACAGGGGGCGGACTTCACATTCAGTACTTC.

This clonotype showed up many times. The chain couples TRBV11-2 to TRBJ1-1; the D is unclear. Germline assignment: CDR1 SGHAT and CDR2 FQNNGV. This CDR3 is built from 13 residues. Trimming removed 1 base at V and 12 bases at J, with 15 bases between. This CDR3 reads CASSLGSVGSTFF. The DNA for the CDR3 is TGTGCCAGCAGCTTAGGGTCGGTGGGTTCAACTTTCTTT. Combining the CDR3 with reference TRBV11-2 and TRBJ1-1 gives the whole variable domain EAGVAQSPRYKIIEKRQSVAFWCNPISGHATLYWYQQILGQGPKLLIQFQNNGVVDDSQLPKDRFSAERLKGVDSTLKIQPAKLEDSAVYLCASSLGSVGSTFFGQGTRLTVV.

To note about this clonotype: Given a much more abundant clone one base away, this may be a read error. The gene calls are TRBV20-1 and TRBJ2-1; 10 bases align to TRBD2. With V trimmed by 6 bases and J by 4 bases, 9 bases remained unmatched. Per germline, CDR1 DFQATT and CDR2 SNEGSKA (reference sequence). The CDR3 length is 15 residues. The CDR3 nucleotides read TGCAGTGCACTCCTAGCGGGAGATCTTTACAATGAGCAGTTCTTC. This encodes CSALLAGDLYNEQFF.

This chain uses TRBV5-1 with TRBJ2-1, with D possibly called TRBD1 or TRBD2 (5 bases each). CDR3 length: 15 amino acids. From germline, CDR1 is SGHRS and CDR2 YFSETQ. Trimming took off 4 bases at V and 2 bases at J, with 13 bases between the two ends. CDR3 DNA sequence: TGCGCCAGCAGCAAGGAACCGGGACCCTACAATGAGCAGTTCTTC. Its translation is CASSKEPGPYNEQFF.